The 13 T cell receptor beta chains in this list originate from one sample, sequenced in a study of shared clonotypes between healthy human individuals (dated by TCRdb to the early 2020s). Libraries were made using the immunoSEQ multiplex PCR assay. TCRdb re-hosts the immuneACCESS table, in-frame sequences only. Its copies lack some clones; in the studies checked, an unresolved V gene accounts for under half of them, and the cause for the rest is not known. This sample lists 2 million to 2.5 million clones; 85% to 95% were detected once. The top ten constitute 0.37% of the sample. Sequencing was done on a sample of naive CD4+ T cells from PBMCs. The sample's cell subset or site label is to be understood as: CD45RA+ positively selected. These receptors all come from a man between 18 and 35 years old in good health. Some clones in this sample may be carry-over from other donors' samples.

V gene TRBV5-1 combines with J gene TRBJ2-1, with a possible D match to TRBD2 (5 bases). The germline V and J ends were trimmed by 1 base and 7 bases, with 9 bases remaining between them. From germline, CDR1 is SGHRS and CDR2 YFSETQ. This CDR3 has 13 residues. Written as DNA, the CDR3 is TGCGCCAGCAGCTTGTGGGAGAGTAATGAGCAGTTCTTC. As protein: CASSLWESNEQFF.

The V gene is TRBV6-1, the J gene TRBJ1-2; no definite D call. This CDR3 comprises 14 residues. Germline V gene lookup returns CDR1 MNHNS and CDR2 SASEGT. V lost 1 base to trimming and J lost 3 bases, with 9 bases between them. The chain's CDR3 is CASSEGPAYYGYTF. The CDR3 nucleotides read TGTGCCAGCAGTGAAGGTCCGGCTTACTATGGCTACACCTTC.

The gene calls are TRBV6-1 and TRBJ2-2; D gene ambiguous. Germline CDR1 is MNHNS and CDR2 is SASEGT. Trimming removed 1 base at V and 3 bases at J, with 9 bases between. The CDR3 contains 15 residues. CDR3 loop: CASSEVGRYTGELFF. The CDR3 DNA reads TGTGCCAGCAGTGAAGTGGGCCGGTACACCGGGGAGCTGTTTTTT.

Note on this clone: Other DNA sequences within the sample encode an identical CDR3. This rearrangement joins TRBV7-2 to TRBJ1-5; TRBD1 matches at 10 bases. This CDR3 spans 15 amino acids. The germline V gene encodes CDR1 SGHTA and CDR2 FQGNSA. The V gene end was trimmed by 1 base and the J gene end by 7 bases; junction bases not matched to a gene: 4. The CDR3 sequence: CASSLVTGGGQPQHF. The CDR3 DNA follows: TGTGCCAGCAGCTTAGTGACAGGGGGCGGGCAGCCCCAGCATTTT.

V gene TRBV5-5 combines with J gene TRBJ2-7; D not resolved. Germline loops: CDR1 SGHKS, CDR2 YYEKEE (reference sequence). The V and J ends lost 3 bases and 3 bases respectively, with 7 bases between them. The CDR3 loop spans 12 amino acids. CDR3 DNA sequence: TGTGCCAGCAGCTATACAAGCTACGAGCAGTACTTC. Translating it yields CASSYTSYEQYF.

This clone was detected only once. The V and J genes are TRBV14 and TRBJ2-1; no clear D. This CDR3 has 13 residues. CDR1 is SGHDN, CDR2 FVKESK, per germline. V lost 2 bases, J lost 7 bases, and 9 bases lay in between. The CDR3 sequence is CASSQTRKNEQFF. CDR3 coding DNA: TGTGCCAGCAGCCAAACAAGAAAAAATGAGCAGTTCTTC.

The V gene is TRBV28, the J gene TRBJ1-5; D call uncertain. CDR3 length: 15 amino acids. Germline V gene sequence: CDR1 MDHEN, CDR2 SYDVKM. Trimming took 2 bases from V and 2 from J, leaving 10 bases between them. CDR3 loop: CASSLGSIGNQPQHF. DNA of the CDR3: TGTGCCAGCAGTTTAGGGTCTATTGGCAATCAGCCCCAGCATTTT.

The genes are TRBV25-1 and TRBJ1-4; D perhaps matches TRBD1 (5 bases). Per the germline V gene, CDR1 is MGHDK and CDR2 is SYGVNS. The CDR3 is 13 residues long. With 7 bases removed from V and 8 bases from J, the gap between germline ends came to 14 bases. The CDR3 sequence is CASNDNRREKLFF. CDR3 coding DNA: TGTGCCAGCAACGACAACAGGAGGGAAAAACTGTTTTTT.

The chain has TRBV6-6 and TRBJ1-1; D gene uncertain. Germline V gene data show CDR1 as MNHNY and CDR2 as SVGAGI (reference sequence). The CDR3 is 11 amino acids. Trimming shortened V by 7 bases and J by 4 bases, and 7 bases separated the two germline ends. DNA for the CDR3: TGTGCCAGCAAGGGCGGCACTGAAGCTTTCTTT. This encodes CASKGGTEAFF.

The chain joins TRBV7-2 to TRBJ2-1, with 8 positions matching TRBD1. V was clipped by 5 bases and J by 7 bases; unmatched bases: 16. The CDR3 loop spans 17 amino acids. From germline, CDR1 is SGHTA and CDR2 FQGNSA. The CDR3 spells CASSLFGPRTGKNEQFF. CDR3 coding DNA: TGTGCCAGCAGCCTTTTCGGCCCAAGGACAGGGAAGAATGAGCAGTTCTTC.

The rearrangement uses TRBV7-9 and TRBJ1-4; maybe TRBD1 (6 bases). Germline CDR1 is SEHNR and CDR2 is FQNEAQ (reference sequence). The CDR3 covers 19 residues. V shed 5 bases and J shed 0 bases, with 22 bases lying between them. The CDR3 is CASSPPGAGILSTNEKLFF. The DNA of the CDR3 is TGTGCCAGCAGCCCTCCAGGGGCAGGGATTCTTTCAACTAATGAAAAACTGTTTTTT.

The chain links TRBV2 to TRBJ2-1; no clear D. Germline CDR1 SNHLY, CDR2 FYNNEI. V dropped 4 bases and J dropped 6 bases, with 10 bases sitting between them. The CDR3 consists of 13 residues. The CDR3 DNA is TGTGCCAGCAGTGGGAGCAGTCCCAATGAGCAGTTCTTC. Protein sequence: CASSGSSPNEQFF.

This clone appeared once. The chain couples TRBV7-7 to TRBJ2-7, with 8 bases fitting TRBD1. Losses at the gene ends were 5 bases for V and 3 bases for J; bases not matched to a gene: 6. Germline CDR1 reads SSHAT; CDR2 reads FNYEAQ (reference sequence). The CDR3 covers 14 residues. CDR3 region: CASSRGQGFYEQYF. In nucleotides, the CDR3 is TGTGCCAGCAGCCGCGGACAGGGCTTCTACGAGCAGTACTTC.